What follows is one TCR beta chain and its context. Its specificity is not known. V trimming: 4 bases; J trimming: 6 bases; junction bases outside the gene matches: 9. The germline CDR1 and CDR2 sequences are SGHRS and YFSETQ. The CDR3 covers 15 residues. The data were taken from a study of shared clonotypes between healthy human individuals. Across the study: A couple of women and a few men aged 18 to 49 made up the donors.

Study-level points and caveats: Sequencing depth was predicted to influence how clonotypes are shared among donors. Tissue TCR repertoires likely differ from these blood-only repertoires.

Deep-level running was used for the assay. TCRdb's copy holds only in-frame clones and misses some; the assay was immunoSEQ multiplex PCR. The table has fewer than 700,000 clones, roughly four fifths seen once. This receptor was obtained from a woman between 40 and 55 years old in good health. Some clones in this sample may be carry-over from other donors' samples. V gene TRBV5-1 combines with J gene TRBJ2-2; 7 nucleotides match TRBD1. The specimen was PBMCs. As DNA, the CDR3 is TGCGCCAGCAGCATACCCTCCGGGACAGCCGGGGAGCTGTTTTTT. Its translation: CASSIPSGTAGELFF.